This T cell receptor (beta chain) came from a study of T-cell reconstitution after alpha-beta-depleted transplantation in children. This clonotype was observed a few times. TCRbeta library preparation incorporated unique molecular identifiers. TCRdb called the PCR reads again in MiXCR, with one record for every CDR3 protein. The sample records some 350,000 distinct CDR3 sequences, about a tenth being singletons. The CDR3 runs to 15 residues. V was pared by 0 bases and J by 4 bases, with 13 bases between. Germline V lookup: CDR1 SGHRS, CDR2 YFSETQ. The starting material was PBMCs from the stem cell graft donor, obtained from the stem cell graft. This receptor was taken from a human donor who donated a stem cell graft to a child with acute lymphoblastic leukemia. The chain uses TRBV5-1 and TRBJ2-5; maybe TRBD2 (5 bases). The CDR3 loop is CASSLARRGLETQYF. For the CDR3, the DNA is TGCGCCAGCAGCTTGGCCAGGCGAGGGCTAGAGACCCAGTACTTC.